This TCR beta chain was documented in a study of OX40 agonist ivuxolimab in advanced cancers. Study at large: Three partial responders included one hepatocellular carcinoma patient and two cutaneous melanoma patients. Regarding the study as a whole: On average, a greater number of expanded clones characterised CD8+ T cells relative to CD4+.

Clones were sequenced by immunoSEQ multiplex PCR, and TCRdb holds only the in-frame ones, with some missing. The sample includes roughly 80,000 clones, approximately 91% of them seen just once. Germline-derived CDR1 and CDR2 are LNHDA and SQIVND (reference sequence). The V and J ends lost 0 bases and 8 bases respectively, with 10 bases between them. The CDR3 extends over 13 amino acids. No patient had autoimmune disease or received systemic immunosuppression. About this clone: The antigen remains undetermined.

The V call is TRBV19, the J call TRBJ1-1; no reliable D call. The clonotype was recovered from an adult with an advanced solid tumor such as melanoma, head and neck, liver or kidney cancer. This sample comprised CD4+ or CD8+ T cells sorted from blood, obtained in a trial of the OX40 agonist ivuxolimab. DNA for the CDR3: TGTGCCAGTAGTATAGACGGGAGGATCGAAGCTTTCTTT. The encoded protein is CASSIDGRIEAFF.